Below are 22 T cell receptor beta chains sequenced from a single sample in a study of vaccination effects on CD4 cells after COVID-19. Profiling relied on immunoSEQ multiplex PCR, and the TCRdb table lists in-frame clones only, not all of them. The repertoire has more than 20,000 clones, around 70% of them found once; the top ten carry 7% to 9.5%. Antigen specificity for these receptors is unknown. Sequencing in the ViraFEST assay came after antigen-specific CD4+ T cells had been expanded with viral peptide pools, which were used to stimulate PBMC. An approximately 10-day culture period preceded the isolation of CD4+ T cells. Every participant took two doses of the BNT162b2 or mRNA-1273 vaccine. Sequences were derived from CD4+ T cells from PBMCs cultured with SARS-CoV-2 spike peptides, sampled after COVID-19 vaccination. The receptors derive from a human donor who received a COVID-19 vaccine.

The chain links TRBV30 to TRBJ2-2; tentatively, D is TRBD2 (5 bases). CDR3 length: 15 amino acids. Trimming shortened V by 3 bases and J by 2 bases, and 13 bases separated the two germline ends. CDR1 and CDR2 (germline): GTSNPN, SVGIG (reference sequence). CDR3 bases: TGTGCCTGGAGCTCCTTCGGGATAAACACCGGGGAGCTGTTTTTT. Its protein product is CAWSSFGINTGELFF.

The gene calls are TRBV12-3 or TRBV12-4 and TRBJ1-1; no clear D gene. CDR3 size: 10 residues. Trimming stripped 6 bases from V and 9 bases from J, with 8 bases between. The CDR3 region is CASRFRKAFF. CDR3 coding DNA: TGTGCCAGCAGGTTCAGGAAAGCTTTCTTT.

The chain uses TRBV6-2 or TRBV6-3 and TRBJ1-3; the D is unclear. V was pared by 2 bases and J by 5 bases, with 13 bases between. CDR1 and CDR2 from the germline V gene are MNHEY and SVGEGT. The CDR3 spans 15 residues. The CDR3 DNA follows: TGTGCCAGCAGTTACACTCAGGTTCTCCGAAACACCATATATTTT. Amino acid sequence: CASSYTQVLRNTIYF.

This clone has a handful of counts. The rearrangement uses TRBV10-3 and TRBJ2-7; TRBD1 or TRBD2 may be the D gene (7 bases each). The V end lost 8 bases, the J end lost 2 bases, and 16 bases lay between the germline ends. This CDR3 comprises 14 residues. Germline loops: CDR1 ENHRY, CDR2 SYGVKD. CDR3 nucleotide sequence: TGTGCCATCGGGGGGAGGGGGCTGACCTACGAGCAGTACTTC. Translation: CAIGGRGLTYEQYF.

The chain combines TRBV6-5 with TRBJ1-2; possible D gene TRBD1, 5 bases. The CDR3 is 15 residues long. Trimming shortened V by 8 bases and J by 1 base, and 17 bases separated the two germline ends. Germline V gives CDR1 MNHEY, CDR2 SVGAGI. CDR3 DNA: TGTGCCAGCGGAAATTCCGGGACTTATAACTATGGCTACACCTTC. Translation: CASGNSGTYNYGYTF.

As DNA, the CDR3 is TGTGCCAGTAGTAAAAGCGGGGCCGATACGCAGTATTTT. This encodes CASSKSGADTQYF. The chain employs TRBV19 and TRBJ2-3, with 7 bases identical to TRBD2. The V and J ends lost 4 bases and 6 bases, in that order; junction bases with no gene match: 4. CDR3 length: 13 residues. Germline assignment: CDR1 LNHDA and CDR2 SQIVND (reference sequence). Combining the CDR3 with reference TRBV19 and TRBJ2-3 gives the whole variable domain DGGITQSPKYLFRKEGQNVTLSCEQNLNHDAMYWYRQDPGQGLRLIYYSQIVNDFQKGDIAEGYSVSREKKESFPLTVTSAQKNPTAFYLCASSKSGADTQYFGPGTRLTVL.

This clone came up a few times. The rearrangement joins TRBV7-9 to TRBJ2-1; the match to TRBD2 covers 11 bases. Looked up from germline, CDR1 is SEHNR and CDR2 is FQNEAQ (reference sequence). The CDR3 spans 16 residues. After removal of 1 base from V and 6 bases from J, the junction contained 5 bases not matched to a gene. CDR3 region: CASSLGGLAGFNEQFF. The CDR3 nucleotides read TGTGCCAGCAGCTTAGGCGGACTAGCGGGTTTCAATGAGCAGTTCTTC. The variable domain in full, completed from reference TRBV7-9 and TRBJ2-1, reads DTGVSQNPRHKITKRGQNVTFRCDPISEHNRLYWYRQTLGQGPEFLTYFQNEAQLEKSRLLSDRFSAERPKGSFSTLEIQRTEQGDSAMYLCASSLGGLAGFNEQFFGPGTRLTVL.

J is TRBJ2-3 and V is TRBV7-2; 9 nucleotides agree with TRBD2. J lost 2 bases, V lost 3 bases, and 3 bases had no gene match. The CDR3 runs to 15 residues. Per germline, CDR1 SGHTA and CDR2 FQGNSA. CDR3 sequence reads: CASSFLAGTTDTQYF. CDR3 DNA: TGTGCCAGCAGCTTTCTAGCGGGGACCACAGATACGCAGTATTTT.

The chain couples TRBV20-1 to TRBJ1-3, with no clear D. Trimming pared 3 bases from V and 0 bases from J, leaving 9 bases between. This CDR3 spans 14 amino acids. The germline gives CDR1 DFQATT, CDR2 SNEGSKA (reference sequence). CDR3 region: CSASPRSSGNTIYF. As DNA, the CDR3 is TGCAGTGCTAGTCCAAGGAGCTCTGGAAACACCATATATTTT.

The chain carries TRBV5-1 and TRBJ2-2; TRBD1 matches 7 bases. Per the germline V gene, CDR1 is SGHRS and CDR2 is YFSETQ. V was pared by 4 bases and J by 6 bases, with 9 bases of the junction left unmatched. The CDR3 has 15 residues. CDR3 sequence reads: CASSKTTGTAGELFF. CDR3 DNA sequence: TGCGCCAGCAGCAAGACGACAGGGACCGCCGGGGAGCTGTTTTTT.

This clone ranks as medium-sized. The rearrangement links TRBV3-1 (or the pseudogene TRBV3-2) to TRBJ1-1; D call uncertain. Deletions cut 6 bases from V and 0 bases from J, with 5 bases between. The CDR3 is 12 residues long. Germline CDR1 LGHDT, CDR2 YNNKEL (reference sequence). In DNA, the CDR3 is TGTGCCAGCAGGCCGATGAACACTGAAGCTTTCTTT. It yields the protein CASRPMNTEAFF.

V is TRBV3-1 (or the pseudogene TRBV3-2) and J is TRBJ1-5; no firm D call. The ends were cut back, 5 bases at V and 0 bases at J, with 5 bases in the middle. CDR1 LGHDT and CDR2 YNNKEL come from the germline V gene (reference sequence). The CDR3 covers 13 residues. The CDR3 loop is CASSADSNQPQHF. CDR3 DNA sequence: TGTGCCAGCAGCGCCGATAGCAATCAGCCCCAGCATTTT.

This rearrangement joins TRBV19 to TRBJ1-2, with a possible D match to TRBD1 (6 bases). V lost 6 bases and J lost 1, with 9 bases in between. Germline V gives CDR1 LNHDA, CDR2 SQIVND (reference sequence). The CDR3 covers 13 residues. For the CDR3, the DNA is TGTGCCAGTAGACAGGGCGGTAACTATGGCTACACCTTC. Protein product: CASRQGGNYGYTF.

This sequence joins TRBV5-1 and TRBJ2-3, with 9 positions matching TRBD2. The CDR3 length is 14 residues. V lost 7 bases and J lost 1; bases outside the gene matches: 4. Germline V gene lookup returns CDR1 SGHRS and CDR2 YFSETQ. The CDR3 nucleotides read TGCGCCAGCGGTAGCGGGGGCCGCACAGATACGCAGTATTTT. Protein product: CASGSGGRTDTQYF. The full variable domain, rest sourced from reference TRBV5-1 and TRBJ2-3, is KAGVTQTPRYLIKTRGQQVTLSCSPISGHRSVSWYQQTPGQGLQFLFEYFSETQRNKGNFPGRFSGRQFSNSRSEMNVSTLELGDSALYLCASGSGGRTDTQYFGPGTRLTVL.

V gene TRBV5-6 combines with J gene TRBJ2-2, with TRBD1 matching 7 bases. V was pared by 0 bases and J by 5 bases, with 10 bases of the junction left unmatched. CDR3 length equals 17 residues. Germline assignment: CDR1 SGHDT and CDR2 YYEEEE. The DNA for the CDR3 is TGTGCCAGCAGCTTGGATCGAGGACAGGTTGGGACCGGGGAGCTGTTTTTT. It is translated as CASSLDRGQVGTGELFF.

This clone was seen a handful of times. The chain links TRBV4-1 to TRBJ1-1; D is possibly TRBD1 (6 bases). Between the trimmed V and J ends, which lost 1 base and 4 bases, there was a span of 16 bases. The CDR3 runs 16 residues. Germline V gene lookup returns CDR1 MGHRA and CDR2 YSYEKL. The CDR3 loop is CASSQVRAGGGTEAFF. The CDR3 DNA reads TGCGCCAGCAGCCAAGTACGAGCCGGGGGCGGCACTGAAGCTTTCTTT.

The chain combines TRBV10-3 with TRBJ2-2, with TRBD2 matching over 14 bases. The CDR3 is 17 residues long. Trimming at V came to 2 bases and at J to 6 bases, leaving 5 bases not matched to a gene. Germline lookup yields CDR1 ENHRY and CDR2 SYGVKD. The CDR3 loop is CAISELGLAGEAGELFF. As DNA, the CDR3 is TGTGCCATCAGTGAGCTGGGACTAGCGGGAGAGGCCGGGGAGCTGTTTTTT.

This clone was recorded only once. The chain employs TRBV5-1 and TRBJ2-1; 9 nucleotides align to TRBD1. The germline CDR1 and CDR2 sequences are SGHRS and YFSETQ. J gave up 0 bases and V 4 bases, and 8 bases lay outside the gene matches. The CDR3 contains 17 residues. CDR3: CASSPGTGISSYNEQFF. The DNA of the CDR3 is TGCGCCAGCAGCCCGGGGACAGGGATCAGCTCCTACAATGAGCAGTTCTTC.

The genes are TRBV28 and TRBJ2-3, with a tentative D call TRBD2 (6 bases). CDR3 size: 15 residues. V was cut by 6 bases and J by 5 bases, with 18 bases left in between. Germline-derived CDR1 and CDR2 are MDHEN and SYDVKM. The CDR3 region is CASSDPTRGGDTQYF. The CDR3 nucleotides read TGTGCCAGCAGCGACCCGACTAGAGGAGGAGATACGCAGTATTTT.

The rearrangement joins TRBV11-3 to TRBJ2-7; D possibly corresponds to TRBD1 (5 bases). This CDR3 is 13 amino acids long. Trimming removed 5 bases at V and 5 bases at J, with 13 bases between. Germline values: CDR1 SGHNT, CDR2 YENEEA. The CDR3 is CASSAQGRDEQYF. CDR3 nucleotide sequence: TGTGCCAGCAGCGCCCAGGGCAGGGACGAGCAGTACTTC.

V and J are TRBV5-4 and TRBJ1-1; 8 nucleotides agree with TRBD1. CDR1 and CDR2 (germline): SGHNT, YYREEE (reference sequence). With 0 bases clipped from V and 0 bases from J, the junction kept 1 base outside the gene matches. CDR3 length: 15 residues. The DNA of the CDR3 is TGTGCCAGCAGCTTGGGGACAGGGATGAACACTGAAGCTTTCTTT. Amino acids: CASSLGTGMNTEAFF.

This chain links TRBV7-2 with TRBJ2-4; D possibly corresponds to TRBD1 (6 bases). This CDR3 is built from 15 residues. Trimming shortened V by 2 bases and J by 7 bases, and 15 bases separated the two germline ends. Germline CDR1 is SGHTA and CDR2 is FQGNSA. The CDR3 DNA reads as TGTGCCAGCAGCTTAAGGGGACAAGGGGAGAACATTCAGTACTTC. It specifies CASSLRGQGENIQYF.